The sequence of this T cell receptor (beta chain) was determined in a study of T cell responses to AZD1222 COVID-19 vaccine. General study points: Just six people given AZD1222 tested seropositive at baseline. Unmutated variant regions are reportedly the target of nearly half of TCRs that are spike-specific. Repertoire sampling happened only post peak T cell response.

V lost 4 bases to trimming and J lost 1 base, with 11 bases between them. Germline lookup yields CDR1 MDHEN and CDR2 SYDVKM. The CDR3 consists of 14 residues. This clone was observed a single time. Its antigen is unidentified. Only in-frame clones appear in the TCRdb table, and some are missing; sequencing was by immunoSEQ multiplex PCR. Found here are 90,000 to 120,000 clones, roughly 90% of them singletons; the top ten hold 3.5% to 4.5%. This sequence was found in an adult in good health. The chain employs TRBV28 and TRBJ2-7; D might be TRBD1 or TRBD2, each matching 5 bases. This sample comprised peripheral blood, obtained on day 0 of AZD1222 vaccination. The CDR3 protein is CASSYPGRSYEQYF. The CDR3 nucleotides read TGTGCCAGCAGTTATCCGGGACGGTCCTACGAGCAGTACTTC.